One TCR beta chain is described in this entry. This record belongs to a study of human T cells and chemical hapten exposure. Study-level background: Donors were sensitized with 2% DPC on the upper inner arm. Upper back patch tests used 0.01% DPC, scored after 6 days.

Each CDR3 protein is one row after TCRdb ran MiXCR on the RACE reads. The top ten hold roughly 2.2% of the sample, which has 80,000 to 95,000 distinct CDR3 sequences, around 10% seen once. The time point: patch test 2, 6 weeks after DPC sensitization. Treatment meaning: therapeutic diphenylcyclopropenone sensitization with weekly scalp DPC. Whole blood, unfractionated, served as the material for total RNA extraction. Looked up from germline, CDR1 is MNHEY and CDR2 is SVGAGI. With V trimmed by 2 bases and J by 9 bases, 9 bases remained unmatched. This CDR3 has 17 amino acids. The sample consisted of whole blood, taken in connection with sensitization to the hapten diphenylcyclopropenone (DPC). The clonotype originates from a man aged 40-50 years with alopecia areata. Some clones in this sample may be carry-over from other donors' samples. The chain links TRBV6-5 to TRBJ2-1, with 14 bases aligning to TRBD2. Here the CDR3 DNA reads TGTGCCAGCAGTTACCGGAGAGCCGGACTAGCGGGAGGTGAGCAGTTCTTC. Translation gives CASSYRRAGLAGGEQFF.